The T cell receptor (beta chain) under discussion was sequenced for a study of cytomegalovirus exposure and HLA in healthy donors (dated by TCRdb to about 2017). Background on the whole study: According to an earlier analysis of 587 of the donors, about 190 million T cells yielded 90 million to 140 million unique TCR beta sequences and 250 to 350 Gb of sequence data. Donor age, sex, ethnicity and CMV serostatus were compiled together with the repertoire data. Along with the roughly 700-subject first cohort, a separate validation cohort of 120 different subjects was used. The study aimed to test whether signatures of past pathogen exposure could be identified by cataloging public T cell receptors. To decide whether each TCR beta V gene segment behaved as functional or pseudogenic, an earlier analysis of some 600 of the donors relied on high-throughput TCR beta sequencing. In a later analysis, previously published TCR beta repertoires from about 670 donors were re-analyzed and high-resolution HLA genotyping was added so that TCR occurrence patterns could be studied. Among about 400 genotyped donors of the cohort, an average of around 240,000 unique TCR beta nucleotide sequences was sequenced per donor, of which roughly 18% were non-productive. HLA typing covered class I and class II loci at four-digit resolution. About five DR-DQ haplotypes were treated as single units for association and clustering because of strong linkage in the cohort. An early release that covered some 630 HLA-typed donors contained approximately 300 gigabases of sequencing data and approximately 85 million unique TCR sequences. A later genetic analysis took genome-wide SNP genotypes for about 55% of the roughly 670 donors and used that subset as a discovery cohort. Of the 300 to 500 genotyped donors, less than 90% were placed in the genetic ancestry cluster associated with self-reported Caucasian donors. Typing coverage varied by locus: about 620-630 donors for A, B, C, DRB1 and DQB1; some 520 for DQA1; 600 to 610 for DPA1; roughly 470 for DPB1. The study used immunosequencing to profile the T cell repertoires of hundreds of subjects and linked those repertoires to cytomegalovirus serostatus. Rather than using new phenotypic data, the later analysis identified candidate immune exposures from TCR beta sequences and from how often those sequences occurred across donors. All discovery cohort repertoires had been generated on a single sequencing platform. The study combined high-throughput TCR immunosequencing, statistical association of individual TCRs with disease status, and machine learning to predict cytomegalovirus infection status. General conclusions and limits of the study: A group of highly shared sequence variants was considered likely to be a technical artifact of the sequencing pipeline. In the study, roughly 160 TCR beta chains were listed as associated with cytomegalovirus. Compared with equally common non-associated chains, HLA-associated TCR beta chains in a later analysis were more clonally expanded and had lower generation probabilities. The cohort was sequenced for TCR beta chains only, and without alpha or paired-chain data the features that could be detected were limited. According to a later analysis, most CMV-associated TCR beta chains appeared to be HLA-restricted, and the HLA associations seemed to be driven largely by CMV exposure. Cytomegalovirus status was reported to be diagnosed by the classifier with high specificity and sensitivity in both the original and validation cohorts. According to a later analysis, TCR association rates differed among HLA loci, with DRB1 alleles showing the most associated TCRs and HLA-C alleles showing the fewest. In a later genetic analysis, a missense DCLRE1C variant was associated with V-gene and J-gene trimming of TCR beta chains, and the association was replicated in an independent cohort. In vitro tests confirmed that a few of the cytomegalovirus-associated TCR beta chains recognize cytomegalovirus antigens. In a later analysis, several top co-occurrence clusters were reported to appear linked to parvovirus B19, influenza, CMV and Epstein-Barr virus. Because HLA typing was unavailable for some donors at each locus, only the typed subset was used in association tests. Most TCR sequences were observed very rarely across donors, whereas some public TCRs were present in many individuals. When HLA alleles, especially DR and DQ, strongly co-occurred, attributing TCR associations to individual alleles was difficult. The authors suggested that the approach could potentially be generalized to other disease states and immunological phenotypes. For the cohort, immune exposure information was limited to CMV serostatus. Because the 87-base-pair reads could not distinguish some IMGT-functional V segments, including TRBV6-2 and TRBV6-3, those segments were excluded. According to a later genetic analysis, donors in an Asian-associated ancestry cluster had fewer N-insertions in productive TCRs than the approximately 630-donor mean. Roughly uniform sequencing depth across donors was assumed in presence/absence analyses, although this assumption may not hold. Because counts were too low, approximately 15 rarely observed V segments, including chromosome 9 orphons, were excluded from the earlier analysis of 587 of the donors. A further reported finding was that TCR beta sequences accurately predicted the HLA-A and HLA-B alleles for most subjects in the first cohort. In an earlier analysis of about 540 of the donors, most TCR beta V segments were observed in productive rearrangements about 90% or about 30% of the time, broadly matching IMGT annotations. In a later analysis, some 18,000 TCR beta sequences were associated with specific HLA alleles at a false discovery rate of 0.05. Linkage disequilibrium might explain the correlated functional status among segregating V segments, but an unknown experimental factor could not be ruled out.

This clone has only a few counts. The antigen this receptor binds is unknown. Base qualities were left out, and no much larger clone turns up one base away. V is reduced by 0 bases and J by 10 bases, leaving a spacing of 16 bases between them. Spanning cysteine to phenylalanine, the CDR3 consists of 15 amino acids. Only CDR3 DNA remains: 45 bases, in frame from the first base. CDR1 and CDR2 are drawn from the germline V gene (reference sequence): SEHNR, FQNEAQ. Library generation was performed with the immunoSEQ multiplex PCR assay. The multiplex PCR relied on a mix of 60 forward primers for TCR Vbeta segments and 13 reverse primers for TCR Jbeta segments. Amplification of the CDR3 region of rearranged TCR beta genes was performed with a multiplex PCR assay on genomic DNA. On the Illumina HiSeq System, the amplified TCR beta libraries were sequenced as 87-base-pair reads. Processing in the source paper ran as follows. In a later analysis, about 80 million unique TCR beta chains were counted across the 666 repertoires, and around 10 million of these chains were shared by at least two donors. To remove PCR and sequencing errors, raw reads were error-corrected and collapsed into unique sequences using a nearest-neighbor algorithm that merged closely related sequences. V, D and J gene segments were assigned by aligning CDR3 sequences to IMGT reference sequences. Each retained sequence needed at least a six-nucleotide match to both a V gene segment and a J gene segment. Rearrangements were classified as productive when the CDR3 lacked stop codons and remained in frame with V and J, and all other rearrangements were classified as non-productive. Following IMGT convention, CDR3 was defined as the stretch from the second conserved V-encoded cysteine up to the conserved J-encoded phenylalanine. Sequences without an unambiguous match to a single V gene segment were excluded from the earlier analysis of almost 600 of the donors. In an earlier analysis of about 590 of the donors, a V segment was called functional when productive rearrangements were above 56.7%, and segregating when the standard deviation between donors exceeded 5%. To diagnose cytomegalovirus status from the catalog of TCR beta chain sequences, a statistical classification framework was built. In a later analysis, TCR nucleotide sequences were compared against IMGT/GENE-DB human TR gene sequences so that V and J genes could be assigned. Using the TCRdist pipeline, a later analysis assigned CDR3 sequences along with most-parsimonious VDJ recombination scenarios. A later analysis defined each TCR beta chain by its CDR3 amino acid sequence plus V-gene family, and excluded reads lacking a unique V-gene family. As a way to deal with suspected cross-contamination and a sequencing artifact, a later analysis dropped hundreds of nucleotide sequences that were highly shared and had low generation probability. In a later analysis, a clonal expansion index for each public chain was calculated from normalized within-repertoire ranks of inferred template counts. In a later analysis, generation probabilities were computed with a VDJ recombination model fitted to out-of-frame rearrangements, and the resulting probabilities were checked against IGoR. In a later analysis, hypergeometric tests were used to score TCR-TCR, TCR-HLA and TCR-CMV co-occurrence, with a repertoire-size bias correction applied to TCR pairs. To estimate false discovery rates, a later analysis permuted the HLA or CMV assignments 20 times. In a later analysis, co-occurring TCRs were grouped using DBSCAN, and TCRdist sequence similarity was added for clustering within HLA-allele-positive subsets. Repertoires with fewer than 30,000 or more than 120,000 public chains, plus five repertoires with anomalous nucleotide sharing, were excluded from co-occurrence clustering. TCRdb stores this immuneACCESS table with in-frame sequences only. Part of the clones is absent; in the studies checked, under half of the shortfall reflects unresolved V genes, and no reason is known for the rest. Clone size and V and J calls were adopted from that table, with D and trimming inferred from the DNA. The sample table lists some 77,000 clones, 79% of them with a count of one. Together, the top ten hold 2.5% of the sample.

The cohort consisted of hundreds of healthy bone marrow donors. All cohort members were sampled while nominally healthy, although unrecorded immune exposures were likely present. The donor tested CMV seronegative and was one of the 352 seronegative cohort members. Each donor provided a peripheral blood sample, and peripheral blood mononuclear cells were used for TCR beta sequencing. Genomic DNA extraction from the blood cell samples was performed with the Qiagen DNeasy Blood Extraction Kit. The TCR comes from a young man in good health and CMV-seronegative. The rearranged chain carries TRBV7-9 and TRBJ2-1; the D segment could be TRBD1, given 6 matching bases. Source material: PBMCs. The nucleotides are TGTGCCAGCAGCTTAGCGTTTTGGATGGGACACGAGCAGTTCTTC. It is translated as CASSLAFWMGHEQFF.